This T cell receptor beta chain is from a study of shared clonotypes between healthy human individuals. Study as a whole: Donors had three CD4 naive, three CD4 memory, two CD8 naive and one CD8 memory plate apiece. Study observations and caveats: Richness estimates generally favored naive over memory subsets.

From germline, CDR1 is MNHNY and CDR2 SVGAGI (reference sequence). The CDR3 totals 14 residues. On this clone: Antigen specificity is unknown. The junction shows a germline mismatch at one end, possibly a read error.

The study drew all its donors from Caucasian adults living in Nashville, Tennessee. The DNA input per sorted-subset replicate PCR was roughly 180 ng, corresponding to 32,000 or so T cell genomes. The method was immunoSEQ multiplex PCR; TCRdb's version includes in-frame clones alone and lacks a portion of them. Seen here are more than 2 million clones, 85% to 95% observed once, and the top ten hold under 0.15%. Sequencing input: naive CD4+ T cells sorted from blood. Subset in this sample: CD45RA+ positively selected. The rearrangement links TRBV6-6 to TRBJ1-4; D might be TRBD1 (5 bases). The receptor comes from a man aged 18 to 29 in good health. The CDR3 here is CTSSLGGSNEKLFF. For the CDR3, the DNA is TGTACCAGCAGCCTGGGGGGTAGCAATGAAAAACTGTTTTTT.